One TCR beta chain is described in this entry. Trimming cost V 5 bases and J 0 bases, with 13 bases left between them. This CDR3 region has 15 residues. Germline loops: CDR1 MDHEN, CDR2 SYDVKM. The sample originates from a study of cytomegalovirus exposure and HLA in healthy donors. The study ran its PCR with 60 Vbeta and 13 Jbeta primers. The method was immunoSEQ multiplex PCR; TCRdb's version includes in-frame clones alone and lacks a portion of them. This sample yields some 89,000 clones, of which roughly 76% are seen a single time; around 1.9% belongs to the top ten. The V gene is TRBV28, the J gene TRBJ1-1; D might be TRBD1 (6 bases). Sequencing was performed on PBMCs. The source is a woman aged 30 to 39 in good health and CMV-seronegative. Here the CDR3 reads CASSEIGQLNTEAFF. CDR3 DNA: TGTGCCAGCAGTGAGATTGGACAGTTGAACACTGAAGCTTTCTTT.